The 26 T cell receptor beta chains reported below all come from one sample, sequenced in a study of CD8 T cells in ankylosing spondylitis. TCRdb independently ran MiXCR on the 5' RACE reads; one entry per CDR3 protein. In the table there are about 250,000 distinct CDR3 sequences, under 30% of which are singletons. The sample was blood, either unsorted or a sorted T cell fraction (not recorded which). The source of these receptors is a male donor with ankylosing spondylitis or in good health (not recorded which).

Only one count was recorded for this clonotype. The J gene is TRBJ2-7, the V gene TRBV20-1, with D maybe TRBD2 (6 bases). V was trimmed by 0 bases and J by 5 bases, leaving 14 bases between them. Germline V gene data show CDR1 as DFQATT and CDR2 as SNEGSKA (reference sequence). The CDR3 runs 14 residues. CDR3 coding DNA: TGCAGTGCTAGAGATCGACCGGGGGACCACGAGCAGTACTTC. This sequence encodes CSARDRPGDHEQYF.

The chain couples TRBV21-1 to TRBJ1-1; TRBD1 is the table's D call, not checked against the DNA. TRBV21-1 is reported as a pseudogene. This CDR3 is 17 amino acids long. The DNA of the CDR3 is TGTGCCAGCAGCTCAGAGGAAACAGGGGGCGGGAGAACTGAAGCTTTCTTT. Its protein is CASSSEETGGGRTEAFF.

The CDR3 nucleotides read TGCAGCGCCGGCAGGGTGAGCTACGAGCAGTACTTC. It yields the protein CSAGRVSYEQYF. V gene TRBV29-1 combines with J gene TRBJ2-7, with D tentatively TRBD1 (5 bases). Germline V lookup: CDR1 SQVTM, CDR2 ANQGSEA. V dropped 7 bases and J dropped 3 bases, with 13 bases sitting between them. The CDR3 runs 12 residues.

The chain recombines TRBV12-3 or TRBV12-4 with TRBJ2-2, with TRBD1 matching over 9 bases. J was trimmed by 2 bases and V by 5 bases; bases with no gene match: 3. This CDR3 region has 15 residues. CDR3 residues: CASSRQGDNTGELFF. The CDR3 DNA reads as TGTGCCAGCAGTCGACAGGGGGACAACACCGGGGAGCTGTTTTTT.

At least ten counts were recorded for this clonotype. V and J are TRBV9 and TRBJ2-2; possibly TRBD1 or TRBD2 for D (5 bases each). V was cut by 0 bases and J by 5 bases, with 17 bases left in between. Germline V gene sequence: CDR1 SGDLS, CDR2 YYNGEE. This CDR3 is 17 amino acids long. The CDR3 nucleotides are TGTGCCAGCAGCGTAGCTCGGACTCGGGGACGGACCGGGGAGCTGTTTTTT. Translating it yields CASSVARTRGRTGELFF.

The chain uses TRBV2 and TRBJ1-4, with D maybe TRBD1 (5 bases). Germline CDR1 is SNHLY and CDR2 is FYNNEI. CDR3 size: 14 residues. V was trimmed by 7 bases and J by 4 bases, leaving 13 bases between them. The CDR3 region has the DNA TGTGCCAGCATTCCGGGACCACTTAATGAAAAACTGTTTTTT. Residues: CASIPGPLNEKLFF.

There are many counts of this clonotype. This chain joins TRBV4-2 and TRBJ2-2, with 11 positions matching TRBD2. V shed 4 bases and J 0 bases; nucleotides not matched to a gene: 10. The V gene's germline CDR1 is LGHNA and CDR2 YNFKEQ. There are 19 residues in the CDR3. The CDR3 DNA sequence: TGTGCCAGCAGCCCCTCACGCTTAGCGGGGGGGACGAACACCGGGGAGCTGTTTTTT. Translating gives CASSPSRLAGGTNTGELFF.

The V gene is TRBV20-1, the J gene TRBJ2-5; D unresolved. The ends were cut back, 7 bases at V and 0 bases at J, with 9 bases in the middle. Germline CDR1 is DFQATT and CDR2 is SNEGSKA (reference sequence). The CDR3 contains 12 residues. The DNA of the CDR3 is TGCAGTGAAAGGCGAAACCAAGAGACCCAGTACTTC. Translation: CSERRNQETQYF.

The CDR3 DNA reads TGTGCCAGCCTTAAGGGCACAGATACGCAGTATTTT. Translation gives CASLKGTDTQYF. The chain is built from TRBV12-3 or TRBV12-4 and TRBJ2-3; no definite D call. The length of the CDR3 is 12 residues. Trimming shortened V by 8 bases and J by 1 base, and 7 bases separated the two germline ends.

V and J are TRBV7-9 and TRBJ1-1, with D possibly being TRBD1 (5 bases). The CDR3 extends over 13 amino acids. Germline V gene sequence: CDR1 SEHNR, CDR2 FQNEAQ (reference sequence). V dropped 2 bases and J dropped 4 bases, with 8 bases sitting between them. In DNA, the CDR3 is TGTGCCAGCAGCTTACGGGGCCTCACTGAAGCTTTCTTT. This encodes CASSLRGLTEAFF.

This clonotype was counted ten times or more. The J gene is TRBJ2-3, the V gene TRBV20-1, with 8 bases that match TRBD2. V lost 5 bases and J lost 0; bases outside the gene matches: 7. This CDR3 is built from 15 residues. Germline V gives CDR1 DFQATT, CDR2 SNEGSKA (reference sequence). The CDR3 reads CSARRTSTSTDTQYF. CDR3 nucleotides: TGCAGTGCTCGCCGGACTAGCACTAGCACAGATACGCAGTATTTT.

This chain links TRBV10-3 with TRBJ2-7; 10 bases are shared with TRBD1. Losses at the gene ends were 10 bases for V and 4 bases for J; bases not matched to a gene: 7. This CDR3 contains 13 residues. CDR1 and CDR2 (germline): ENHRY, SYGVKD. The CDR3 DNA follows: TGTGCCACCCTGGACAGGGGGGAGTACGAGCAGTACTTC. Amino acids: CATLDRGEYEQYF.

The chain has TRBV20-1 and TRBJ1-2; TRBD1 might be the D (5 bases). The CDR3 has 17 residues. Trimming shortened V by 6 bases and J by 4 bases, and 27 bases separated the two germline ends. Germline V gives CDR1 DFQATT, CDR2 SNEGSKA (reference sequence). CDR3 bases: TGCAGTGCCCTCACGGGGATACGAGGGGCCTGGGGCTATGGCTACACCTTC. Translating gives CSALTGIRGAWGYGYTF.

The chain is built from TRBV24-1 and TRBJ2-5; no definite D call. CDR1 KGHDR and CDR2 SFDVKD come from the germline V gene. The CDR3 length is 15 residues. V lost 0 bases, J lost 4 bases, and 11 bases lay in between. The chain's CDR3 is CATSDLDGSAETQYF. The CDR3 DNA sequence: TGTGCCACCAGTGATTTGGACGGATCCGCAGAGACCCAGTACTTC.

This clonotype turned up a few times. CDR3 region: CSAIRPGTSAGETQYF. CDR3 coding DNA: TGCAGTGCTATACGCCCCGGGACTAGTGCCGGGGAGACCCAGTACTTC. The J gene is TRBJ2-5, the V gene TRBV20-1; 8 bases are a match to TRBD2. Per the germline V gene, CDR1 is DFQATT and CDR2 is SNEGSKA (reference sequence). V lost 4 bases and J lost 5; bases outside the gene matches: 15. The CDR3 has 16 amino acids.

The rearrangement uses TRBV6-1 and TRBJ2-3, with 7 bases matching TRBD1. Per germline, CDR1 MNHNS and CDR2 SASEGT. The CDR3 is 13 residues long. The V segment lost 8 bases and the J segment 5 bases; nucleotides outside the gene matches: 7. The CDR3 spells CASRQGRVDTQYF. For the CDR3, the DNA is TGTGCCAGCCGACAGGGTCGAGTAGATACGCAGTATTTT.

In its sample, this clonotype was seen many times. The chain has TRBV7-9 and TRBJ2-1; 7 nucleotides align to TRBD1. The CDR3 has 15 amino acids. The ends lost 5 bases at V and 6 bases at J; junction bases unmatched: 10. The germline gives CDR1 SEHNR, CDR2 FQNEAQ (reference sequence). The DNA of the CDR3 is TGTGCCAGCAGCCCTACAGGGGACCGTCCCAATGAGCAGTTCTTC. Translating it yields CASSPTGDRPNEQFF.

CDR3: CATSRGRQGVNEQYF. Here the CDR3 DNA reads TGTGCCACCAGCAGGGGCCGACAGGGGGTCAACGAGCAGTACTTC. The rearrangement joins TRBV15 to TRBJ2-7; 9 positions match TRBD1. In germline, CDR1 is LNHNV, CDR2 YYDKDF (reference sequence). The CDR3 length is 15 residues. V trimming: 3 bases; J trimming: 5 bases; junction bases outside the gene matches: 8. Combining the CDR3 with reference TRBV15 and TRBJ2-7 gives the whole variable domain DAMVIQNPRYQVTQFGKPVTLSCSQTLNHNVMYWYQQKSSQAPKLLFHYYDKDFNNEADTPDNFQSRRPNTSFCFLDIRSPGLGDTAMYLCATSRGRQGVNEQYFGPGTRLTVT.

This clonotype was recorded only once. V and J are TRBV20-1 and TRBJ2-1; tentatively, D is TRBD1 (5 bases). CDR1 and CDR2 (germline): DFQATT, SNEGSKA (reference sequence). The CDR3 loop spans 20 amino acids. Between the trimmed V and J ends, which lost 1 base and 11 bases, there was a span of 36 bases. The CDR3 loop is CSARGQPQFGRPGFIVKQFF. CDR3 coding DNA: TGCAGTGCTAGAGGACAGCCGCAATTCGGTAGACCAGGTTTTATAGTGAAGCAGTTCTTC.

This clonotype was seen only a few times. V usage is TRBV29-1 and J usage is TRBJ2-2; no reliable D call. Trimming took off 7 bases at V and 3 bases at J, with 12 bases between the two ends. Germline CDR1 and CDR2: SQVTM and ANQGSEA. The CDR3 spans 13 residues. DNA of the CDR3: TGCAGCGCCCGGATGCGGTACACCGGGGAGCTGTTTTTT. Amino acid sequence: CSARMRYTGELFF.

This clonotype came up many times. J is TRBJ2-5 and V is TRBV29-1; D not certain. Per the germline V gene, CDR1 is SQVTM and CDR2 is ANQGSEA. CDR3 length: 13 residues. Trimming removed 6 bases at V and 2 bases at J, with 13 bases between. In DNA, the CDR3 is TGCAGCGTGGCCCCCGGACCACAAGAGACCCAGTACTTC. It specifies CSVAPGPQETQYF.

This clonotype was recorded at least ten times. This chain connects TRBV6-5 to TRBJ1-1; maybe TRBD1 (6 bases). Between the trimmed V and J ends, which lost 9 bases and 2 bases, there was a span of 10 bases. The germline V gene encodes CDR1 MNHEY and CDR2 SVGAGI. This CDR3 is 12 amino acids long. This CDR3 reads CASYRANTEAFF. CDR3 nucleotides: TGTGCCAGTTACAGGGCCAACACTGAAGCTTTCTTT.

The chain is built from TRBV29-1 and TRBJ1-2, with TRBD1 as a possible D gene (5 bases). Germline V CDR1 and CDR2: SQVTM, ANQGSEA. V lost 4 bases and J lost 2, with 8 bases in between. CDR3 size: 12 residues. Here the CDR3 DNA reads TGCAGCGTTGGGGACCTAAACTATGGCTACACCTTC. This encodes CSVGDLNYGYTF.

The chain has TRBV5-4 and TRBJ1-1; D perhaps matches TRBD1 (5 bases). V was cut by 3 bases and J by 4 bases, with 19 bases left in between. Germline values: CDR1 SGHNT, CDR2 YYREEE (reference sequence). The CDR3 loop spans 16 amino acids. CDR3 amino acids: CASSSGRPGTTTEAFF. The DNA of the CDR3 is TGTGCCAGCAGCTCCGGGCGTCCCGGGACTACCACTGAAGCTTTCTTT.

The chain joins TRBV20-1 to TRBJ2-5; TRBD2 is a possible D gene (7 bases). This CDR3 is built from 14 residues. CDR1 is DFQATT and CDR2 is SNEGSKA in the germline V gene (reference sequence). V lost 5 bases to trimming and J lost 0 bases, with 13 bases between them. The CDR3 sequence: CSARPGGNQETQYF. The CDR3, as DNA: TGCAGTGCTCGTCCGGGGGGCAACCAAGAGACCCAGTACTTC.

This clonotype has only a few counts. V is TRBV20-1 and J is TRBJ2-5, with D hard to call. This CDR3 has 16 amino acids. V dropped 0 bases and J dropped 0 bases, with 14 bases sitting between them. Germline CDR1 and CDR2: DFQATT and SNEGSKA (reference sequence). CDR3 in amino acids: CSAREPPTAYQETQYF. In DNA, the CDR3 is TGCAGTGCTAGAGAACCCCCCACAGCCTACCAAGAGACCCAGTACTTC.